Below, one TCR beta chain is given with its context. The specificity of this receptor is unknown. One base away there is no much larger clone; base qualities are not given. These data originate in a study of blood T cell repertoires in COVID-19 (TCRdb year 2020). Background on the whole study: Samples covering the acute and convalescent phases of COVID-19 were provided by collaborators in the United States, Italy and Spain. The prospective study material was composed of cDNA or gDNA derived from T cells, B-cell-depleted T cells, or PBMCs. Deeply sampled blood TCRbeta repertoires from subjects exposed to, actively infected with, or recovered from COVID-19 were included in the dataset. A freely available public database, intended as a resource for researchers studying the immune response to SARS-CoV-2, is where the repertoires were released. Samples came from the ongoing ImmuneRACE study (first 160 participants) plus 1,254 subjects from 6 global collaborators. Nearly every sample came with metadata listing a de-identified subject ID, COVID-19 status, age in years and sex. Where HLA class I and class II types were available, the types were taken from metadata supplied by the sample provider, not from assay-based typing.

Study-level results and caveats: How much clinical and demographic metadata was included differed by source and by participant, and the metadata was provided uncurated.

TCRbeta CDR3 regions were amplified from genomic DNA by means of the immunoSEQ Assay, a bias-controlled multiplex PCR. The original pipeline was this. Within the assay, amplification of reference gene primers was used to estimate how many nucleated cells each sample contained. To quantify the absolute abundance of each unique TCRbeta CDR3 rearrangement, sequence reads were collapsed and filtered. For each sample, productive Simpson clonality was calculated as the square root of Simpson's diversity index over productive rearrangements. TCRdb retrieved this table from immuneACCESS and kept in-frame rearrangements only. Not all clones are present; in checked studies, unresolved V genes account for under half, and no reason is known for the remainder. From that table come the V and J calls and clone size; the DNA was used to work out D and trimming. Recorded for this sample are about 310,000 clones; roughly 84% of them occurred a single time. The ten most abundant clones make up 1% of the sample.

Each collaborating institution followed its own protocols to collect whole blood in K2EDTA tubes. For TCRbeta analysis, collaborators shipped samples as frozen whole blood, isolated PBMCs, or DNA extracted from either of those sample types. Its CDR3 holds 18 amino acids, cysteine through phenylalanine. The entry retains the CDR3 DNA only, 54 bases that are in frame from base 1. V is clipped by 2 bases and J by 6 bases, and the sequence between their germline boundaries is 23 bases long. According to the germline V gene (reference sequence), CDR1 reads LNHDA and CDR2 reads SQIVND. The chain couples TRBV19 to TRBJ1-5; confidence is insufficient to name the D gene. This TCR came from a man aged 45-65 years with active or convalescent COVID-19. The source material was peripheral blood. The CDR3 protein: CASSILGANSGIGQPQHF. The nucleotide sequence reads TGTGCCAGTAGTATACTGGGTGCTAACTCGGGAATAGGTCAGCCCCAGCATTTT.